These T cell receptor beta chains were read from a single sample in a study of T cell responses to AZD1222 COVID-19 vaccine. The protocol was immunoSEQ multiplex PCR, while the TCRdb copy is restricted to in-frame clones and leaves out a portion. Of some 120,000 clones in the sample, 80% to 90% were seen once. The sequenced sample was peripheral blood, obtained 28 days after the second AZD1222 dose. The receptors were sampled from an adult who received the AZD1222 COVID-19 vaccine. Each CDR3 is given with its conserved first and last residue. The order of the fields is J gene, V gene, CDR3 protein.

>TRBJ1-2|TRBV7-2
CASSGRLTSGGYTF
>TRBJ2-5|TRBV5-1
CASSSTSMKETQYF
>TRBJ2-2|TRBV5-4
CASRPNTGELFF
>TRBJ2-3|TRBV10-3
CAISGDSGGINTDTQYF
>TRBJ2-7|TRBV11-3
CASSPQRGRGEQYF
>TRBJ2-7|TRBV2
CASSGWDSYEQYF
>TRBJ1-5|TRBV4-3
CASSQGTGNNQPQHF
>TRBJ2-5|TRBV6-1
CASSEQDKTATQYF
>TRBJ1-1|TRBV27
CASSLVEGTEAFF
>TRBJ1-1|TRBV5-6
CASSRQGATEAFF
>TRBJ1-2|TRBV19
CASSSLRYGYTF
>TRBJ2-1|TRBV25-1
CASSDPDGNNEQFF
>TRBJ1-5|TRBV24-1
CATSEGSYSNQPQHF
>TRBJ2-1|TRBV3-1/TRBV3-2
CASSPLLLAGTYNEQFF
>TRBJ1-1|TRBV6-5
CASRPGQWNTEAFF
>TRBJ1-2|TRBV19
CASSMGPGYGYTF
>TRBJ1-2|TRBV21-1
CASSKSPDRDAGYTF
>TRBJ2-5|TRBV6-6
CASSSGEQETQYF
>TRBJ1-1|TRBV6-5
CASTPVDSSTEAFF
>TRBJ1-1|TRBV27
CASRPLTGLAEAFF
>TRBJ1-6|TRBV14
CASSQVGSPLHF
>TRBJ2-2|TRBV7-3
CASSLRVRDTGELFF
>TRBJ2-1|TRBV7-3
CASSAHQGVEQFF
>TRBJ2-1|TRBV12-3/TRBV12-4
CASTLTAYNEQFF
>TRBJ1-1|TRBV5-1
CASSLPPTQGARRTEAFF
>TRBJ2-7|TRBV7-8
CASSRRDNYEQYF
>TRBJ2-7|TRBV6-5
CASSPQGDYEQYF
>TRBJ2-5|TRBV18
CASSLRQGAERETQYF